The rows below give T cell receptor beta chains drawn from one sample of a study of cytomegalovirus exposure and HLA in healthy donors. TCRdb's copy holds only in-frame clones and misses some; the assay was immunoSEQ multiplex PCR. This sample has 130,000 or so clones; around 80% occur once, and the top ten carry approximately 1.8%. Sequencing was done on a sample of PBMCs. The receptors stem from a man aged 35 to 55 in good health and CMV-seronegative. Each CDR3 is given with its conserved first and last residue. D genes are given only for firm matches. Some rows mark clone size as missing; the rest say once, few, many or name a class of expanded clone.

V: TRBV7-2; D: TRBD1; size: -; J: TRBJ2-3; CDR3: CASSADRGVARTDTQYF; DNA: TGTGCCAGCAGCGCAGACAGGGGGGTGGCCCGCACAGATACGCAGTATTTT
V: TRBV9; D: -; size: -; J: TRBJ1-2; CDR3: CASSGGRESYGYTF; DNA: TGTGCCAGCAGCGGGGGGAGGGAGTCCTATGGCTACACCTTC
V: TRBV7-6; D: -; size: few; J: TRBJ1-5; CDR3: CASSLIQGSQPQHF; DNA: TGTGCCAGCAGCTTAATACAGGGATCCCAGCCCCAGCATTTT
V: TRBV27; D: -; size: -; J: TRBJ2-1; CDR3: CASSLRGTYNEQFF; DNA: TGTGCCAGCTCGCTCAGGGGGACTTACAATGAGCAGTTCTTC
V: TRBV2; D: -; size: -; J: TRBJ1-5; CDR3: CASSAVSQAQHF; DNA: TGTGCCAGCAGTGCGGTTAGTCAAGCCCAGCATTTT
V: TRBV4-1; D: -; size: -; J: TRBJ1-6; CDR3: CASSQEEGEDSPLHF; DNA: TGCGCCAGCAGCCAAGAGGAAGGGGAGGATTCACCCCTCCACTTT
V: TRBV4-1; D: -; size: -; J: TRBJ2-1; CDR3: CASSQRGLDNEQFF; DNA: TGCGCCAGCAGCCAAAGGGGCCTTGACAATGAGCAGTTCTTC
V: TRBV7-3; D: -; size: -; J: TRBJ2-3; CDR3: CASSAPGGDAGGAIDTQYF; DNA: TGTGCCAGCAGCGCCCCAGGGGGGGATGCGGGGGGAGCTATAGATACGCAGTATTTT
V: TRBV4-1; D: TRBD2; size: -; J: TRBJ2-1; CDR3: CASSLGLADYYNEQFF; DNA: TGCGCCAGCAGCTTGGGACTAGCGGATTACTACAATGAGCAGTTCTTC
V: TRBV18; D: -; size: -; J: TRBJ2-3; CDR3: CASSPPTTTSTDTQYF; DNA: TGTGCCAGCTCACCACCGACTACCACTAGCACAGATACGCAGTATTTT
V: TRBV28; D: -; size: -; J: TRBJ1-4; CDR3: CASRQQGLNEKLFF; DNA: TGTGCCAGCAGGCAACAGGGTCTTAATGAAAAACTGTTTTTT
V: TRBV14; D: -; size: -; J: TRBJ1-6; CDR3: CASSTSGHLGSPLHF; DNA: TGTGCCAGCAGCACCTCGGGACACCTTGGGTCACCCCTCCACTTT
V: TRBV28; D: -; size: once; J: TRBJ2-5; CDR3: CASRARGAKQETQYF; DNA: TGTGCCAGCAGAGCCAGGGGAGCTAAGCAAGAGACCCAGTACTTC
V: TRBV29-1; D: -; size: -; J: TRBJ2-5; CDR3: CSVEDRRQKETQYF; DNA: TGCAGCGTTGAAGATCGGAGACAGAAAGAGACCCAGTACTTC
V: TRBV5-1; D: -; size: -; J: TRBJ1-3; CDR3: CASSTQGGSGNTIYF; DNA: TGCGCCAGCAGCACACAGGGCGGCTCTGGAAACACCATATATTTT
V: TRBV28; D: -; size: once; J: TRBJ1-2; CDR3: CASSPDRIDNYGYTF; DNA: TGTGCCAGCAGCCCCGACAGAATCGACAACTATGGCTACACCTTC
V: TRBV4-3; D: TRBD1; size: few; J: TRBJ2-1; CDR3: CASSQDAGQGYNEQFF; DNA: TGCGCCAGCAGCCAAGATGCGGGACAGGGTTACAATGAGCAGTTCTTC
V: TRBV7-8; D: TRBD1; size: -; J: TRBJ2-5; CDR3: CASSLFKGAAKETQYF; DNA: TGTGCCAGCAGCTTATTTAAGGGGGCGGCAAAAGAGACCCAGTACTTC
V: TRBV10-2; D: TRBD1; size: -; J: TRBJ2-5; CDR3: CASSVGRGLETQYF; DNA: TGCGCCAGCAGTGTTGGCAGGGGGCTGGAGACCCAGTACTTC
V: TRBV6-1; D: -; size: -; J: TRBJ1-2; CDR3: CASSEAGVDYGYTF; DNA: TGTGCCAGCAGTGAAGCAGGGGTCGACTATGGCTACACCTTC
V: TRBV14; D: -; size: -; J: TRBJ2-7; CDR3: CASSPGDYYEQYF; DNA: TGTGCCAGCAGCCCGGGGGATTACTACGAGCAGTACTTC
V: TRBV6-5; D: TRBD1; size: -; J: TRBJ2-3; CDR3: CASRAGTGYPDTQYF; DNA: TGTGCCAGCAGAGCCGGGACAGGGTACCCAGATACGCAGTATTTT
V: TRBV21-1; D: -; size: few; J: TRBJ1-3; CDR3: CASPTGCSGNTIYF; DNA: TGTGCCAGCCCGACAGGCTGCTCTGGAAACACCATATATTTT
V: TRBV5-1; D: -; size: few; J: TRBJ2-7; CDR3: CASSFPGESYEQYF; DNA: TGCGCCAGCAGCTTTCCAGGGGAGTCCTACGAGCAGTACTTC
V: TRBV29-1; D: -; size: -; J: TRBJ1-1; CDR3: CSVGGGQSAPVSEAFF; DNA: TGCAGCGTTGGGGGAGGGCAGTCAGCCCCCGTGTCTGAAGCTTTCTTT
V: TRBV27; D: TRBD2; size: -; J: TRBJ2-6; CDR3: CASRSAGLAGGQTSGANGLTF; DNA: TGTGCCAGCAGATCTGCCGGACTAGCGGGGGGGCAGACGTCTGGGGCCAACGGCCTGACTTTC